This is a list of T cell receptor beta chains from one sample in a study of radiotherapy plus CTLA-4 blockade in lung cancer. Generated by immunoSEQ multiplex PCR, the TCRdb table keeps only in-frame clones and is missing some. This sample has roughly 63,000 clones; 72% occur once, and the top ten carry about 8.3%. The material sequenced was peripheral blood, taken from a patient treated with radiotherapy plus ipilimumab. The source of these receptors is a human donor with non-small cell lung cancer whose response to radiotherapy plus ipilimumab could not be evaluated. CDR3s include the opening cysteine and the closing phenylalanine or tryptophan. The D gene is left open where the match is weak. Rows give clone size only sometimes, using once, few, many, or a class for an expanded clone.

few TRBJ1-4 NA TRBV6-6 CASSGHLNEKLFF TGTGCCAGCTCGGGACACCTAAATGAAAAACTGTTTTTT
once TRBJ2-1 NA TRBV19 CASSITPGSYNEQFF TGTGCCAGTAGTATTACCCCGGGGTCCTACAATGAGCAGTTCTTC
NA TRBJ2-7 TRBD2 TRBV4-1 CASSPTSGIPYEQYF TGCGCCAGCAGCCCTACTAGCGGGATTCCGTACGAGCAGTACTTC
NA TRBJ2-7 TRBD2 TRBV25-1 CASATSGLPYEQYF TGTGCCAGCGCAACTAGCGGACTCCCCTACGAGCAGTACTTC
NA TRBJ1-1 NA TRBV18 CASSELDTTEAFF TGTGCCAGCTCAGAACTCGACACCACTGAAGCTTTCTTT
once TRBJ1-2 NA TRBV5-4 CASSLQGRGSYGYTF TGTGCCAGCAGCCTGCAGGGAAGGGGCTCCTATGGCTACACCTTC
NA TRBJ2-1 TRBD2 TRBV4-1 CASSQDGSSGEYNEQFF TGCGCCAGCAGCCAAGATGGATCTAGCGGGGAGTACAATGAGCAGTTCTTC
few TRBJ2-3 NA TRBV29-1 CSVVRGGLTDTQYF TGCAGCGTTGTTAGGGGGGGCCTTACAGATACGCAGTATTTT
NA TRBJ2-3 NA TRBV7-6 CASSLLGGHTDTQYF TGTGCCAGCAGCCTTCTTGGAGGCCACACAGATACGCAGTATTTT
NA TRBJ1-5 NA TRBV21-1 CASSARQGRDQPQHF TGTGCCAGCAGCGCTCGACAGGGAAGAGATCAGCCCCAGCATTTT
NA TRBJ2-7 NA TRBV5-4 CASSLEKGLTFYEQYF TGTGCCAGCAGCTTGGAGAAGGGGTTGACCTTCTACGAGCAGTACTTC
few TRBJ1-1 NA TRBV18 CASSHEFTEAFF TGTGCCAGCTCACACGAGTTCACTGAAGCTTTCTTT
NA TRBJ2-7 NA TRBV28 CASSFDPRGLYEQYF TGTGCCAGCAGTTTTGATCCCAGGGGCCTCTACGAGCAGTACTTC
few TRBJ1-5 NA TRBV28 CASSEWTDSNQPQHF TGTGCCAGCAGTGAGTGGACAGATAGCAATCAGCCCCAGCATTTT
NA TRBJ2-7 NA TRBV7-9 CASSLWGDLYEQYF TGTGCCAGCAGCCTGTGGGGGGACCTCTACGAGCAGTACTTC
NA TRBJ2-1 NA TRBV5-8 CASSLLGTEQFF TGTGCCAGCAGCTTGCTGGGGACAGAGCAGTTCTTC
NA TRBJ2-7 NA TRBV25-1 CASSDRVYEQYF TGTGCCAGCAGTGACAGGGTCTACGAGCAGTACTTC
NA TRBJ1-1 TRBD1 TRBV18 CASSPRQGGTEAFF TGTGCCAGCTCCCCCAGACAGGGTGGGACTGAAGCTTTCTTT
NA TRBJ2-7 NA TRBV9 CASSHRPIYEQYF TGTGCCAGCAGCCACAGGCCTATCTACGAGCAGTACTTC
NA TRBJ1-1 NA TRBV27 CASSLRRNTEAFF TGTGCCAGCAGTTTGAGGCGGAACACTGAAGCTTTCTTT
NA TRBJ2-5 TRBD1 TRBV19 CASSFSTGGGEETQYF TGTGCCAGTAGTTTTTCGACAGGGGGCGGAGAAGAGACCCAGTACTTC
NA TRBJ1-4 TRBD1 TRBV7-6 CASSFEGAAANEKLFF TGTGCCAGCAGCTTTGAGGGGGCGGCTGCTAATGAAAAACTGTTTTTT
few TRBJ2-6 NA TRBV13 CASRRGTLGSGANVLTF TGTGCCAGCAGACGCGGGACTCTGGGATCTGGGGCCAACGTCCTGACTTTC
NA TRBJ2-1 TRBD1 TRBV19 CASSIPGTGGYNEQFF TGTGCCAGTAGTATCCCCGGGACAGGGGGCTACAATGAGCAGTTCTTC
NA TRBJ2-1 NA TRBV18 CASSPPSYNEQFF TGTGCCAGCTCACCTCCATCCTACAATGAGCAGTTCTTC
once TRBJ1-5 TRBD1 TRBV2 CASRDRGGSNQPQHF TGTGCCAGCAGGGACAGGGGAGGCAGCAATCAGCCCCAGCATTTT
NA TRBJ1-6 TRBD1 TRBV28 CASSSTRTGYNSPLHF TGTGCCAGCAGTTCAACCAGGACAGGATATAATTCACCCCTCCACTTT
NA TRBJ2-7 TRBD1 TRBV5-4 CASRDDRGSYEQYF TGTGCCAGCAGGGACGACAGGGGATCCTACGAGCAGTACTTC
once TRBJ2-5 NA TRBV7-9 CASSLVPYQETQYF TGTGCCAGCAGCTTAGTCCCCTACCAAGAGACCCAGTACTTC
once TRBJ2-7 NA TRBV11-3 CASSLGGNYEQYF TGTGCCAGCAGCTTAGGCGGCAACTACGAGCAGTACTTC
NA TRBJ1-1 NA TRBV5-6 CASATTGTSTEAFF TGTGCCAGCGCTACAACAGGGACGAGTACTGAAGCTTTCTTT
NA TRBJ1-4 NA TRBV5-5 CASTHERGEKLFF TGTGCCAGCACCCATGAAAGGGGTGAAAAACTGTTTTTT
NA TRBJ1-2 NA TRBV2 CASSEFGGFRWAGGLNGYTF TGTGCCAGCAGTGAATTCGGTGGTTTCCGATGGGCTGGGGGCCTCAATGGCTACACCTTC
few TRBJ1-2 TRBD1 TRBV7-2 CASSLAGTDGYTF TGTGCCAGCAGCTTAGCCGGGACAGATGGCTACACCTTC
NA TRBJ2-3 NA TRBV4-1 CASSQVSGDTQYF TGCGCCAGCAGCCAAGTCTCAGGGGATACGCAGTATTTT
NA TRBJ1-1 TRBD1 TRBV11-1 CASSLDRGNTEAFF TGTGCCAGCAGCTTGGACAGGGGGAACACTGAAGCTTTCTTT
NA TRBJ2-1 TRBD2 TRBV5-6 CASSLYTSGSWNNEQFF TGTGCCAGCAGCTTGTATACTAGCGGGAGTTGGAACAATGAGCAGTTCTTC
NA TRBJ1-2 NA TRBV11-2 CASSRQQGSYGYTF TGTGCCAGCAGCCGACAACAGGGATCCTATGGCTACACCTTC
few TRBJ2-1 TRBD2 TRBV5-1 CASSPGLAGDNEQFF TGCGCCAGCAGCCCTGGACTAGCGGGGGACAATGAGCAGTTCTTC
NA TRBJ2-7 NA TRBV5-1 CASSGEPYEQYF TGCGCCAGCAGCGGAGAGCCCTACGAGCAGTACTTC
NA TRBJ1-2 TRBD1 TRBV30 CAWGTRQGGYGYTF TGTGCCTGGGGGACCAGACAGGGGGGGTATGGCTACACCTTC
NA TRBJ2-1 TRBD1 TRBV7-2 CASSPVTGAYQQFF TGTGCCAGCAGCCCCGTGACAGGGGCCTACCAGCAGTTCTTC
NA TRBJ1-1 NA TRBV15 CATSGERTEAFF TGTGCCACCAGCGGTGAGCGGACTGAAGCTTTCTTT
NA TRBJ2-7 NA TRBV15 CATSRDSGASYEQYF TGTGCCACCAGCAGAGATTCTGGGGCATCCTACGAGCAGTACTTC
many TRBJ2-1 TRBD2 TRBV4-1 CASSHLKTSGSSYNEQFF TGCGCCAGCAGCCACCTAAAGACTAGCGGAAGCTCCTACAATGAGCAGTTCTTC
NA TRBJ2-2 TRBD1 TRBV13 CASSSGQGAMGELFF TGTGCCAGCAGCTCGGGACAGGGGGCGATGGGGGAGCTGTTTTTT
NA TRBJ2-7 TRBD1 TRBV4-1 CASSQEQGETYEQYF TGCGCCAGCAGCCAAGAACAGGGGGAGACCTACGAGCAGTACTTC
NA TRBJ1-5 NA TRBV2 CASSDSGPSNQPQHF TGTGCCAGCAGTGATTCAGGCCCGAGCAATCAGCCCCAGCATTTT
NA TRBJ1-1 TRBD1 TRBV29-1 CSVDGGHRGRVEAFF TGCAGCGTTGATGGGGGGCACAGGGGAAGGGTTGAAGCTTTCTTT
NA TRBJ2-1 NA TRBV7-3 CASSLQSGNEQFF TGTGCCAGCAGCTTACAATCGGGGAATGAGCAGTTCTTC
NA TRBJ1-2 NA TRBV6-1 CASSDGGTRNGYTF TGTGCCAGCAGTGATGGCGGCACAAGGAATGGCTACACCTTC
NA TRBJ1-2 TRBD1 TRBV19 CASNRGMFDGYTF TGTGCCAGTAACAGGGGGATGTTCGATGGCTACACCTTC
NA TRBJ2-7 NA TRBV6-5 CASRRAFVGEQYF TGTGCCAGCAGGAGGGCTTTCGTGGGGGAGCAGTACTTC
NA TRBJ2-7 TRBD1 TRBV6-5 CASSPGQSSYEQYF TGTGCCAGCTCACCGGGACAGAGCTCCTACGAGCAGTACTTC
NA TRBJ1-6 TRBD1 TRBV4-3 CASSQDHRGQRNSPLHF TGCGCCAGCAGCCAAGATCACAGGGGACAGCGGAATTCACCCCTCCACTTT
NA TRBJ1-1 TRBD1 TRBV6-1 CASNSRDRGRTEAFF TGTGCCAGCAATTCCCGGGACAGGGGGCGGACTGAAGCTTTCTTT
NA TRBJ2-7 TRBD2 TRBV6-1 CASSGLAFSYEQYF TGTGCCAGCAGCGGACTAGCGTTCTCCTACGAGCAGTACTTC
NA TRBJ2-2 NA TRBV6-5 CASSSEGVGTGELFF TGTGCCAGCAGTTCCGAGGGGGTCGGGACCGGGGAGCTGTTTTTT
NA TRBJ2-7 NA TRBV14 CASSQVEGAPREQYF TGTGCCAGCAGCCAAGTTGAGGGCGCCCCTCGCGAGCAGTACTTC